Here is one T cell receptor beta chain with its context. Its antigen is as yet unknown. The data derive from a study of T cell clonotyping in hematopoietic cell transplantation. Study results and caveats: At the given depth, recipient repertoires were over 95% de novo clonotypes. After transplant, recipient diversity fell while pathologically expanded clonotypes grew through day 180.

Trimming left V 6 bases short and J 1 base short, with 15 bases between. This CDR3 is 15 amino acids long. CDR1 and CDR2 from the germline V gene are MNHEY and SMNVEV (reference sequence). Using immunoSEQ multiplex PCR, the repertoire was profiled, and TCRdb retains in-frame clones only, with some absent. Seen here are thousands of clones, 32% observed once, and the top ten hold roughly 17%. Blood collection times were about day -28 and days 30, 100, 180 posttransplant. The material sequenced was peripheral blood mononuclear cells, taken 30 days after allogeneic stem cell transplant. The chain uses TRBV27 and TRBJ1-1; possibly TRBD1 for D (6 bases). This TCR derives from a female patient aged 50 to 60 who had an allogeneic stem cell transplant from an unrelated donor, so the T cells may come from the graft donor. Some clones in this sample may be carry-over from other donors' samples. CDR3 in DNA: TGTGCCAGCAGCTATACCAAGACAGGGAACACTGAAGCTTTCTTT. Translation: CASSYTKTGNTEAFF.